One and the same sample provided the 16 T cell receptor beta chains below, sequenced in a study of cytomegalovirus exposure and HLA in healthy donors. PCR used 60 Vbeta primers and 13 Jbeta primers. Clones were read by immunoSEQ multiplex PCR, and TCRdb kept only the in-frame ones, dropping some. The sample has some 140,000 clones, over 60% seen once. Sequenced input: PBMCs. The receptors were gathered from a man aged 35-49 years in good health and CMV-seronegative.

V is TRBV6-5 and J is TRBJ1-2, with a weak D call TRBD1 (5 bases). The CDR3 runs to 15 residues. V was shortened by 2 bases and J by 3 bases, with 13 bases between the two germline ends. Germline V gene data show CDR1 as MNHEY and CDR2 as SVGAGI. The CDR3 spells CASSYTPGGDYGYTF. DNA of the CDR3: TGTGCCAGCAGTTACACCCCGGGGGGGGACTATGGCTACACCTTC.

The CDR3 bases are TGTGCCAGCAGCTTGAAGGCAGGGTTACCCTACGAGCAGTACTTC. Protein product: CASSLKAGLPYEQYF. This sequence joins TRBV5-4 and TRBJ2-7; tentatively, D is TRBD1 (5 bases). The V gene's germline CDR1 is SGHNT and CDR2 YYREEE (reference sequence). Trimming took 1 base from V and 2 from J, leaving 13 bases between them. There are 15 residues in the CDR3.

The CDR3 spells CASYPGDSRSEAFF. The CDR3 region has the DNA TGTGCCTCCTACCCCGGTGACTCACGCTCTGAAGCTTTCTTT. This chain links TRBV5-8 with TRBJ1-1, with no clear D. Germline V CDR1 and CDR2: SGHTS, YDEGEE. This CDR3 spans 14 amino acids. Deletions cut 10 bases from V and 6 bases from J, with 22 bases between.

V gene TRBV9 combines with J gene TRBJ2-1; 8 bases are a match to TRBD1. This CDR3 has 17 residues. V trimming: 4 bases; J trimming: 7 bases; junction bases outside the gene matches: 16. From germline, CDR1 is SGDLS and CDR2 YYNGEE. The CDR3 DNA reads TGTGCCAGCAGCCCCCGGACAGGGAATTACTTTCATAATGAGCAGTTCTTC. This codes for CASSPRTGNYFHNEQFF.

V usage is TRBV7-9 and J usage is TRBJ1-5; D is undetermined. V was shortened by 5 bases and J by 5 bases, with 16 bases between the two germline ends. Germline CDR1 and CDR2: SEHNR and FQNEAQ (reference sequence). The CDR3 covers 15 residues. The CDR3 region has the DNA TGTGCCAGCAGCCCCCGTGGAGGCGGGGATCAGCCCCAGCATTTT. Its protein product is CASSPRGGGDQPQHF.

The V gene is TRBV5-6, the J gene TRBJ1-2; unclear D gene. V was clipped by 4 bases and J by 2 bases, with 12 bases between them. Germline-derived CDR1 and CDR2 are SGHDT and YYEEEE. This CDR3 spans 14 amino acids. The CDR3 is CASSPPSGNYGYTF. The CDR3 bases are TGTGCCAGCAGCCCCCCGTCGGGAAACTATGGCTACACCTTC.

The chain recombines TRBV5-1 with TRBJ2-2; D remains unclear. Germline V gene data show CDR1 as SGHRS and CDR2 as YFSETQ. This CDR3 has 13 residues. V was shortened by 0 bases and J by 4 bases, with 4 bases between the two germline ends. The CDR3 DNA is TGCGCCAGCAGCTTGGCCATCACCGGGGAGCTGTTTTTT. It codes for CASSLAITGELFF.

The CDR3 loop is CASSLMNTEAFF. In DNA, the CDR3 is TGTGCCAGCAGCCTTATGAACACTGAAGCTTTCTTT. This rearrangement joins TRBV28 to TRBJ1-1; no clear D. CDR3 size: 12 residues. V gave up 6 bases and J gave up 0 bases, with 5 bases separating them. CDR1 and CDR2 (germline): MDHEN, SYDVKM.

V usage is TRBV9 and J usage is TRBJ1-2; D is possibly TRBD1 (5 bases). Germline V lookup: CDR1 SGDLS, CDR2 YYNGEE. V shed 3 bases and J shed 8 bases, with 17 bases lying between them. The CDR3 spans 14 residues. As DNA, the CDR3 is TGTGCCAGCAGCGAGGGAGGGGAGGAGTGGGGCTACACCTTC. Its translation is CASSEGGEEWGYTF. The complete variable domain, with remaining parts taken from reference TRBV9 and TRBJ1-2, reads DSGVTQTPKHLITATGQRVTLRCSPRSGDLSVYWYQQSLDQGLQFLIQYYNGEERAKGNILERFSAQQFPDLHSELNLSSLELGDSALYFCASSEGGEEWGYTFGSGTRLTVV.

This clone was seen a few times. The CDR3 here is CASSHPSGGLYNEQFF. CDR3 bases: TGTGCCAGCAGCCATCCTAGCGGGGGACTCTACAATGAGCAGTTCTTC. This sequence joins TRBV7-9 and TRBJ2-1; 10 positions match TRBD2. Per germline, CDR1 SEHNR and CDR2 FQNEAQ (reference sequence). The CDR3 has 16 residues. V gave up 5 bases and J gave up 3 bases; unmatched junction bases: 7.

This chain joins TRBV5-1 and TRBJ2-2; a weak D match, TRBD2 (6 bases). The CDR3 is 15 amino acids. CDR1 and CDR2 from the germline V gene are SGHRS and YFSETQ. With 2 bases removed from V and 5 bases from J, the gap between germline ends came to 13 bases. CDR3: CASSFSGEWTGELFF. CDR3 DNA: TGCGCCAGCAGCTTTTCGGGGGAATGGACCGGGGAGCTGTTTTTT.

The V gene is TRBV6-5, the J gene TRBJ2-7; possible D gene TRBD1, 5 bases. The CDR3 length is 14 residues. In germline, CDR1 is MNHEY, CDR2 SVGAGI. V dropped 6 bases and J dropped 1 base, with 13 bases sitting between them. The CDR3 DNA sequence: TGTGCCAGCAGCAAGACAGAGACGTCCTACGAGCAGTACTTC. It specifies CASSKTETSYEQYF.

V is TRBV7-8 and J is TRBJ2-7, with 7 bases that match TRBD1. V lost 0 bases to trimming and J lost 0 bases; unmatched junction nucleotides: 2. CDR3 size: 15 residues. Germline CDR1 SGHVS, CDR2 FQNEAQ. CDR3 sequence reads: CASSLAQGPSYEQYF. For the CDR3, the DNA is TGTGCCAGCAGCTTAGCACAGGGGCCCTCCTACGAGCAGTACTTC.

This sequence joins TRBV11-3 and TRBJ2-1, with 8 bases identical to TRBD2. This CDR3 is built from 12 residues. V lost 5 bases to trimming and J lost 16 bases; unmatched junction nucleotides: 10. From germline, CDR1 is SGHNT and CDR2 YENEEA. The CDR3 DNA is TGTGCCAGCAGCGGGGGACTAGAGAGGCTTTTCTTC. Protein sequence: CASSGGLERLFF.

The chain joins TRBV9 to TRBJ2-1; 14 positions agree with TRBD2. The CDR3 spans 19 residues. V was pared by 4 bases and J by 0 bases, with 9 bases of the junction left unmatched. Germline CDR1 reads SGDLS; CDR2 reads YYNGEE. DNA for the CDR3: TGTGCCAGCAGCCGTGTGGGGACTAGCGGGAGTAACTCCTACAATGAGCAGTTCTTC. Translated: CASSRVGTSGSNSYNEQFF.

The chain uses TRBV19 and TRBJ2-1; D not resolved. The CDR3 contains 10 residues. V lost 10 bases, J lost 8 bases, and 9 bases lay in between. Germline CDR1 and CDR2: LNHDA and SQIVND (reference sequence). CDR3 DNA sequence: TGTGCCACTGAGTTAGATGAGCAGTTCTTC. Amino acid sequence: CATELDEQFF.